This T cell receptor (beta chain) was recorded in a study of T cell clusters in autoimmune cytopenias. TRB was amplified by touch-down multiplex PCR, primer pools A and B combined. TCRdb reprocessed the multiplex PCR reads and reports one entry per CDR3 protein, with no DNA. This sample's clone table lists about 4,900 distinct CDR3 sequences. The germline gives CDR1 MNHNS, CDR2 SASEGT. The CDR3 covers 16 residues. Each sample's input was 200 to 300 ng genomic DNA, some 38,000 genome equivalents. Note on this clonotype: The antigen is unknown.

Regarding the study as a whole: No cluster-lack signature appeared between secondary cytopenia and chronic lymphocytic leukemia patients, apparently due to lymphoma masking.

This same sample was also taken into another study, of T cell repertoires in aging, cancer and after chemotherapy. This second study notes: Six age groups, ranging from 30 or younger to 70 or older, included the donors. Compared with age-matched healthy donors, untreated hematological or solid cancer patients showed higher blood TCR clonality.

The chain is built from TRBV6-1 and TRBJ2-3; TCRdb returns TRBD2, unconfirmable since there is no DNA. This clonotype was obtained from a human donor in good health. The sample was peripheral blood. The CDR3 protein is CASSDASGGAPDTQYF.